The clone carrying this T cell receptor beta chain was picked up many times. Antigen specificity is unknown. Each patient was aged 18 to 65 and had newly diagnosed hyperthyroidism of under 2 months' duration. The source material, RNA transcripts, was used to amplify TCR beta CDR3 regions. Researchers ran a first-round RT-PCR on the TCR CDR3 using the HTBI primer set. TCRdb reprocessed the multiplex PCR reads with MiXCR, giving one entry per CDR3 protein. The sample yields roughly 380,000 distinct CDR3 sequences, roughly 19% seen once. In germline, CDR1 is MDHEN, CDR2 SYDVKM. The CDR3 covers 14 residues. Trimming removed 2 bases at V and 2 bases at J, with 7 bases between. The sample comes from a study of T cells in Graves' hyperthyroidism and ophthalmopathy. Notes on the study in general: Appearing also in blood were most of the thyroid clonotypes expanded above 0.001.

This chain uses TRBV28 with TRBJ1-3; tentatively, D is TRBD1 (6 bases). This TCR was sampled from a woman aged 18-30 years with Graves' hyperthyroidism. The sample was blood. CDR3 amino acids: CASSLGQTGNTIYF. CDR3 nucleotides: TGTGCCAGCAGTTTAGGACAGACTGGAAACACCATATATTTT.